These 3 T cell receptor beta chains were sequenced from one sample in a study of T cell responses to AZD1222 COVID-19 vaccine. Profiling relied on immunoSEQ multiplex PCR, and the TCRdb table lists in-frame clones only, not all of them. The table includes 130,000 or so clones, 70% to 90% detected once. This material consisted of peripheral blood, taken on day 0 of AZD1222 vaccination. The origin of the receptors is an adult in good health.

This clone was found once. The rearrangement joins TRBV5-8 to TRBJ2-7; 8 bases agree with TRBD2. The germline gives CDR1 SGHTS, CDR2 YDEGEE. After removal of 3 bases from V and 2 bases from J, the junction contained 7 bases not matched to a gene. The CDR3 has 15 residues. CDR3 DNA: TGTGCCAGCAGCTCCCCGGGGGGGAGCACCTACGAGCAGTACTTC. It specifies CASSSPGGSTYEQYF.

This clone has only a few counts. The chain uses TRBV15 and TRBJ2-1; no definite D call. V was shortened by 3 bases and J by 0 bases, with 9 bases between the two germline ends. The CDR3 has 15 amino acids. The germline V gene encodes CDR1 LNHNV and CDR2 YYDKDF (reference sequence). The CDR3 DNA reads as TGTGCCACCAGCAGGAAGCAGAGCTCCTACAATGAGCAGTTCTTC. Protein sequence: CATSRKQSSYNEQFF.

This sequence joins TRBV14 and TRBJ2-1, with a possible D match to TRBD2 (5 bases). The V gene lost 0 bases and the J gene lost 4 bases, with 16 bases spanning the gap. Germline assignment: CDR1 SGHDN and CDR2 FVKESK. This CDR3 has 17 amino acids. The CDR3 is CASSQDWVGVSYNEQFF. Written as DNA, the CDR3 is TGTGCCAGCAGCCAAGATTGGGTCGGGGTATCGTACAATGAGCAGTTCTTC.